Included here is one T cell receptor (beta chain) sequence, with context. Plating combined about 200,000 CFSE-labeled responder cells with about 200,000 irradiated, violet-dye-labeled stimulator cells. This entry belongs to a study of graft-versus-host responses after intestinal transplantation. The CDR3 spans 13 residues. V lost 4 bases and J 4 bases, leaving 10 bases between the germline ends. Germline V gene sequence: CDR1 MNHNY, CDR2 SVGAGI (reference sequence). Generated by immunoSEQ multiplex PCR, the TCRdb table keeps only in-frame clones and is missing some. The data show approximately 15,000 clones, around two fifths seen once.

The sequenced sample was alloreactive CD8+ T cells from a mixed lymphocyte reaction culture, obtained before intestinal transplant. Subset noted: CFSE-low proliferating T cells sorted from approximately six-day pre-transplant mixed lymphocyte reaction (GvH or HvG direction). The source of this sequence is a human patient who received an intestinal transplant. The chain has TRBV6-6 and TRBJ1-1; tentative D call: TRBD1 (5 bases). The CDR3 DNA follows: TGTGCCAGCAGTTTTGGAGGGACCACTGAAGCTTTCTTT. As protein: CASSFGGTTEAFF.